This passage covers 17 T cell receptor beta chains from one sample sequenced in a study of blood T cell repertoires in COVID-19. TCRdb keeps only in-frame clones here, not all; method: immunoSEQ multiplex PCR. The table shows 300,000 or so clones, with about 82% occurring only once. The specimen was peripheral blood. The receptor source for this set is a woman aged 45-65 years with acute or convalescent COVID-19.

V and J are TRBV25-1 and TRBJ2-7, with 7 bases identical to TRBD1. Germline-derived CDR1 and CDR2 are MGHDK and SYGVNS. The CDR3 spans 14 residues. With V trimmed by 4 bases and J by 3 bases, 6 bases remained unmatched. The CDR3 loop reads CASSAWTGGYEQYF. The CDR3 DNA reads TGTGCCAGCAGTGCATGGACAGGAGGCTACGAGCAGTACTTC.

The J gene is TRBJ1-4, the V gene TRBV30; TRBD1 matches 12 bases. Per the germline V gene, CDR1 is GTSNPN and CDR2 is SVGIG (reference sequence). The CDR3 totals 15 residues. V trimming: 4 bases; J trimming: 15 bases; junction bases outside the gene matches: 15. CDR3 sequence: CAWNLPGQGAGRVFF. Written as DNA, the CDR3 is TGTGCCTGGAATCTACCGGGACAGGGGGCGGGTAGGGTGTTTTTT.

The V call is TRBV7-3, the J call TRBJ1-1; 7 bases fit TRBD1. The CDR3 is 13 amino acids. CDR1 and CDR2 from the germline V gene are SGHTA and FQGTGA. Trimming at V came to 3 bases and at J to 10 bases, leaving 8 bases not matched to a gene. The CDR3 sequence is CASSLTSGTVAFF. The CDR3 DNA reads as TGTGCCAGCAGCTTGACGTCGGGGACAGTAGCTTTCTTT.

This clone was recorded a few times. Other nucleotide sequences from this sample produce the same CDR3. The gene calls are TRBV4-2 and TRBJ2-7; TRBD1 matches 8 bases. CDR1 and CDR2 (germline): LGHNA, YNFKEQ. The ends lost 1 base at V and 4 bases at J; junction bases unmatched: 6. This CDR3 has 15 amino acids. The DNA of the CDR3 is TGTGCCAGCAGCCAAGTGGGGACAGGTCCGTACGAGCAGTACTTC. Its translation: CASSQVGTGPYEQYF.

The chain is built from TRBV5-8 and TRBJ2-2; maybe TRBD1 (5 bases). The V end lost 4 bases, the J end lost 4 bases, and 14 bases lay between the germline ends. Per germline, CDR1 SGHTS and CDR2 YDEGEE. The CDR3 runs to 15 residues. The CDR3 spells CASSPQGRGTGELFF. In DNA, the CDR3 is TGTGCCAGCAGCCCGCAGGGTCGCGGCACCGGGGAGCTGTTTTTT.

This clone was observed once. The chain uses TRBV5-1 and TRBJ1-4; D is unclear. Trimming stripped 5 bases from V and 4 bases from J, with 12 bases between. The CDR3 totals 14 residues. Per the germline V gene, CDR1 is SGHRS and CDR2 is YFSETQ. This CDR3 reads CASRAAGGNEKLFF. The CDR3 region has the DNA TGCGCCAGCAGAGCGGCAGGAGGTAATGAAAAACTGTTTTTT.

The V gene is TRBV20-1, the J gene TRBJ2-3, with 7 bases that match TRBD2. CDR1 DFQATT and CDR2 SNEGSKA come from the germline V gene (reference sequence). The CDR3 is 14 amino acids. Trimming at V came to 3 bases and at J to 4 bases, leaving 7 bases not matched to a gene. The CDR3 bases are TGCAGTGCTAGTGGGCGGGAGAATCCAGATACGCAGTATTTT. The encoded protein is CSASGRENPDTQYF.

This chain joins TRBV6-2 or TRBV6-3 and TRBJ1-4; 8 bases agree with TRBD1. The CDR3 runs 16 residues. Per germline, CDR1 MNHEY and CDR2 SVGEGT. The junction had 9 bases not matched to a gene; V was cut back by 3 bases and J by 6 bases. The CDR3 coding sequence is TGTGCCAGCAGTTATGAATTTGGACAGGGATATGAAAAACTGTTTTTT. Translating gives CASSYEFGQGYEKLFF.

J is TRBJ2-3 and V is TRBV25-1; D remains unclear. The germline CDR1 and CDR2 sequences are MGHDK and SYGVNS. Between the trimmed V and J ends, which lost 1 base and 1 base, there was a span of 6 bases. The CDR3 contains 14 residues. The CDR3 DNA reads as TGTGCCAGCAGTGAATCCCTCGGCACAGATACGCAGTATTTT. This encodes CASSESLGTDTQYF.

This clone was seen a handful of times. This chain uses TRBV11-2 with TRBJ1-1, with TRBD1 identical over 8 bases. Germline V lookup: CDR1 SGHAT, CDR2 FQNNGV. This CDR3 is 15 amino acids long. The trim removed 0 bases at V and 7 bases at J, leaving 7 bases unmatched. This CDR3 reads CASSLDIRGRVEAFF. CDR3 DNA sequence: TGTGCCAGCAGCTTAGACATCAGGGGGCGAGTTGAAGCTTTCTTT.

This clone has only one observation. This sequence joins TRBV24-1 and TRBJ2-5; 7 bases match TRBD2. This CDR3 is 15 amino acids long. Per germline, CDR1 KGHDR and CDR2 SFDVKD. After removal of 1 base from V and 1 base from J, the junction contained 2 bases not matched to a gene. The DNA of the CDR3 is TGTGCCACCAGTGATTTAGGGAGGGGCCAAGAGACCCAGTACTTC. Its protein is CATSDLGRGQETQYF.

The rearrangement links TRBV6-2 or TRBV6-3 to TRBJ1-1; no clear D. This CDR3 is built from 12 residues. The germline V gene has CDR1 MNHEY and CDR2 SVGEGT. The V gene lost 2 bases and the J gene lost 3 bases, with 4 bases spanning the gap. CDR3 sequence reads: CASSYRYTEAFF. CDR3 DNA: TGTGCCAGCAGTTACCGGTACACTGAAGCTTTCTTT.

This chain connects TRBV21-1 to TRBJ2-7; the tabulated D call, TRBD1, remains unverified against the DNA. TRBV21-1 is marked as a pseudogene. This CDR3 spans 17 amino acids. The CDR3 region has the DNA TGTGCCAGCAGCAAAGGTGGGCCGGGACAGGGGTTCTACGAGCAGTACTTC. Its translation: CASSKGGPGQGFYEQYF.

This chain connects TRBV6-5 to TRBJ1-4, with D maybe TRBD1 (5 bases). Trimming pared 6 bases from V and 8 bases from J, leaving 19 bases between. This CDR3 has 15 residues. In germline, CDR1 is MNHEY, CDR2 SVGAGI. As DNA, the CDR3 is TGTGCCAGCAGCCACGGGGGGGACCTGGGCGAAAAACTGTTTTTT. Translating it yields CASSHGGDLGEKLFF.

The chain has TRBV2 and TRBJ2-7, with 13 nucleotides matching TRBD2. The germline V gene has CDR1 SNHLY and CDR2 FYNNEI. This CDR3 has 15 amino acids. The ends lost 7 bases at V and 3 bases at J; junction bases unmatched: 6. CDR3 region: CASTLGLAGDYEQYF. The CDR3 nucleotides read TGTGCCAGCACTTTAGGACTAGCGGGAGACTACGAGCAGTACTTC.

The rearrangement links TRBV5-6 to TRBJ1-1; no definite D call. V was cut by 1 base and J by 3 bases, with 10 bases left in between. Germline CDR1 SGHDT, CDR2 YYEEEE. The length of the CDR3 is 14 residues. The CDR3 loop is CASSLWGADTEAFF. The CDR3 nucleotides are TGTGCCAGCAGCTTGTGGGGAGCGGACACTGAAGCTTTCTTT.

This clone was counted once. This chain joins TRBV6-2 or TRBV6-3 and TRBJ1-2; D is unresolved. Germline CDR1 is MNHEY and CDR2 is SVGEGT. Deletions cut 6 bases from V and 8 bases from J, with 13 bases between. This CDR3 is 12 amino acids long. In DNA form, the CDR3 reads TGTGCCAGCAGCCTGTTACGCCGGGGCTACACCTTC. Translated: CASSLLRRGYTF.